This TCR beta chain was profiled in a study of blood T cells in healthy people across ages (dated by TCRdb to 2015 to 2017). Broadly, across the study: Template switching captured roughly one uniquely barcoded TCR beta cDNA molecule per two T cells in model experiments. Age-related changes in TCR beta repertoire diversity were measured in the study by deep sequencing normalized with unique cDNA molecular identifiers. For two donors (one aged 18 to 30 and one aged 80 or older), the study analyzed two additional independent replicas of 1 million unique cDNA reads from the same blood draw. The donors were divided into four age groups: young (average 16 years), middle-aged (almost 40), aged (approximately 62) and long-lived (about 80). Donors of different ages were randomly distributed across sequencing lanes to avoid experimental bias.

Library preparation used 5' RACE. A second PCR of about 6 to 11 cycles was performed with a sample-barcoded 5' primer and a J-beta primer mix. Each TCR beta cDNA molecule received a unique molecular identifier from a template-switch 5' adaptor carrying 12 random nucleotides. Each sample yielded at least 2.5 million CDR3-containing paired-end reads. First-strand cDNA was synthesized from all RNA with the Mint cDNA synthesis kit, primed by a TRBC-specific oligonucleotide. After uracil-DNA glycosylase treatment, a first 18-cycle PCR used universal primers M1SS and BC2_uni_R on all cDNA. From the authors' description of their analysis: Normalization of each sample was performed by random selection of 1 million high-quality reads, each carrying a distinct molecular identifier. Reads sharing molecular identifiers were discarded rather than binned into consensus sequences. CDR3 identification, clonotype clustering and error correction used MiTCR with a Q25 quality threshold and the strictest error-elimination algorithm. Lower-bound total TCR beta diversity was estimated with a nonparametric unseen species model using Euler transformation. Starting from the raw public reads, TCRdb applied fastp trimming at Q25, assembled clones with MiXCR and retained in-frame beta chains. Each entry merges the rows of one CDR3 protein and shows their most common DNA and genes. TCRdb's processing, not the authors', yielded these V and J calls. Across this sample there are over 1,500,000 distinct CDR3 sequences, with roughly 43% seen only once. Clones ranked in the top ten supply under 25% of the sample.

The study at large found these results: Observed TCR beta diversity per million T cells fell roughly linearly with age, and a significant reduction was already apparent by age about 36. Because donor CMV infection status was unknown, age-related changes in expanded clonotypes were potentially confounded. There was a strong correlation between observed TCR beta diversity and the percentage of naive T cells measured by flow cytometry. Estimates of total diversity based on one million sequenced T cells were regarded as lower bounds and as underestimates. Compared with the aged group, more naive CD4+ T cells, fewer expanded clones and increased TCR diversity were shown by the long-lived group, suggesting age selection. Because profiling used bulk unsorted PBMCs, naive and antigen-experienced compartments could not be compared conclusively.

Concerning this clonotype itself: Its target antigen remains unknown. No qualities accompany the bases; no much larger clone lies one base away.

The 39 donors, aged roughly 6 to 90 years, were systemically healthy Caucasian individuals from Russia. Each donor gave 8 to 10 milliliters of peripheral blood, collected into EDTA-treated Vacutainer tubes. Ficoll-Paque density-gradient centrifugation was used to isolate PBMCs, with at least 7 million per sample. Total RNA was extracted from PBMCs with Trizol reagent, with at least 6 micrograms obtained per sample. For every donor, an aliquot of PBMCs went through flow cytometry to measure the percentages of naive CD45RAhigh/CD27high T cells. The germline V and J ends show losses of 3 bases and 4 bases respectively, and no gene match explains 13 bases of the junction. Taken from the germline V gene (reference sequence), the CDR1 and CDR2 loops are SEHNR and FQNEAQ. Reading from cysteine to phenylalanine, the CDR3 counts 18 amino acids. The sequence is cut down to CDR3 DNA, 54 bases in frame from base 1.

The origin of this receptor is a human donor in good health. Source material: blood. The chain uses TRBV7-9 and TRBJ2-4, with 9 bases in between that match TRBD2. The nucleotide sequence reads as follows: TGTGCCAGCAGCTTCTATCTACAAGTAGCGGGGGATAAAAACATTCAGTACTTC. This sequence encodes CASSFYLQVAGDKNIQYF.